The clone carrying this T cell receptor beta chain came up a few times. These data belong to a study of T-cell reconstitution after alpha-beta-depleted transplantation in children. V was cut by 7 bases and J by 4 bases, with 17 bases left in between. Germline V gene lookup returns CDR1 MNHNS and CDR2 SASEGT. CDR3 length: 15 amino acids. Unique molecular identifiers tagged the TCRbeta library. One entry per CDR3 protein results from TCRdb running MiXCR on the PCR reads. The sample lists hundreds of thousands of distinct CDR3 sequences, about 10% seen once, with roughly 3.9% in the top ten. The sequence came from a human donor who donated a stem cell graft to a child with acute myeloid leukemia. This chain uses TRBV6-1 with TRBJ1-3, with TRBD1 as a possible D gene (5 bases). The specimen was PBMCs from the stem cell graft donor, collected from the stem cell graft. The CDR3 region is CASTRQGLGGNTIYF. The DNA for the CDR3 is TGTGCCAGCACCCGGCAGGGTTTGGGAGGAAACACCATATATTTT.